Shown below are 5 T cell receptor beta chains from a single sample sequenced in a study of blood T cell repertoires in COVID-19. Method: immunoSEQ multiplex PCR; TCRdb's copy keeps in-frame clones and lacks some. The table has under 50,000 clones, around 82% seen once. The sample was peripheral blood. The receptors were sampled from a man aged 35 to 55 with acute or convalescent COVID-19.

This rearrangement joins TRBV12-3 or TRBV12-4 to TRBJ1-1, with D perhaps matching TRBD1 (5 bases). V dropped 6 bases and J dropped 6 bases, with 14 bases sitting between them. The CDR3 extends over 13 amino acids. DNA of the CDR3: TGTGCCAGCAGCCTCATGGGGGGGGCTGAAGCTTTCTTT. Protein: CASSLMGGAEAFF.

The V call is TRBV27, the J call TRBJ2-2; TRBD1 aligns across 7 bases. The CDR3 contains 17 residues. Germline V gene data show CDR1 as MNHEY and CDR2 as SMNVEV (reference sequence). Germline trimming cut 2 bases from V and 4 bases from J; bases unmatched to any gene: 10. In DNA form, the CDR3 reads TGTGCCAGCAGTTTAGAAGGGGGCATACGTGGCACCGGGGAGCTGTTTTTT. Translated: CASSLEGGIRGTGELFF.

The chain couples TRBV3-1 (or the pseudogene TRBV3-2) to TRBJ2-1; D is perhaps TRBD2 (5 bases). This CDR3 has 14 residues. With 2 bases removed from V and 4 bases from J, the gap between germline ends came to 9 bases. Per germline, CDR1 LGHDT and CDR2 YNNKEL (reference sequence). The CDR3 reads CASSQRTGYNEQFF. The CDR3 nucleotides read TGTGCCAGCAGCCAAAGGACTGGTTACAATGAGCAGTTCTTC.

This clone was picked up a small number of times. In DNA, the CDR3 is TGTGCCAGCAGACCAATTAGGGGAGGGCAATCCCTCCACTTT. This codes for CASRPIRGGQSLHF. The chain uses TRBV11-2 and TRBJ1-6, with D possibly TRBD1 on 5 matching bases. Germline CDR1 SGHAT, CDR2 FQNNGV. V lost 6 bases and J lost 14, with 20 bases in between. The CDR3 is 14 amino acids.

The chain couples TRBV27 to TRBJ2-3; D call uncertain. V was cut by 7 bases and J by 0 bases, with 14 bases left in between. The CDR3 is 15 residues long. CDR1 is MNHEY and CDR2 is SMNVEV in the germline V gene (reference sequence). For the CDR3, the DNA is TGTGCCAGCAACCTCAGGCTTTCGAGCACAGATACGCAGTATTTT. This translates into CASNLRLSSTDTQYF.